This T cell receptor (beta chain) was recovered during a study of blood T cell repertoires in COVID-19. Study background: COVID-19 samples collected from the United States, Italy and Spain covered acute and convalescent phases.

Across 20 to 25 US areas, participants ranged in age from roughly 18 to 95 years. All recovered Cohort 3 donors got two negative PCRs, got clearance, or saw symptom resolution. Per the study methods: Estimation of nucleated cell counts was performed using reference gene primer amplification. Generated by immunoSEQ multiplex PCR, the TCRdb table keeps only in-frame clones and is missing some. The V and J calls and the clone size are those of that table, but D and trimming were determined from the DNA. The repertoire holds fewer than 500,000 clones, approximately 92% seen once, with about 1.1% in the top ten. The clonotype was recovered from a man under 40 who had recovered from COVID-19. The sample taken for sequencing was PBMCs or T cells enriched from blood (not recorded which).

The CDR3, as DNA: TGTGCCAGCAGTCTCGGGGGGTGGAACCTTAACACTGAAGCTTTCTTT. This codes for CASSLGGWNLNTEAFF. This chain connects TRBV28 to TRBJ1-1; a possible D gene is TRBD1 (5 bases). This CDR3 is 16 amino acids long. Germline CDR1 MDHEN, CDR2 SYDVKM. V gave up 5 bases and J gave up 2 bases, with 18 bases separating them.